This entry describes one T cell receptor (beta chain). The antigen remains unidentified. The sample originates from a study of breast tumors, draining lymph nodes, adjacent tissues. TCRdb redid the calling of the multiplex PCR reads with MiXCR, one entry per CDR3 protein. This repertoire shows some 250,000 distinct CDR3 sequences, 30% to 35% found once; its top ten account for approximately 3.3%. This CDR3 region has 16 residues. V trimming: 4 bases; J trimming: 2 bases; junction bases outside the gene matches: 10. Germline CDR1 SQVTM, CDR2 ANQGSEA. Samples came from axillary lymph nodes draining the breast cancer. The study, taken as a whole, reports: Tumor TCR diversity was below lymph nodes but above nontumor tissue.

V and J are TRBV29-1 and TRBJ2-4, with TRBD2 matching 8 bases. The specimen was axillary lymph node tissue. This receptor was obtained from a female donor with breast cancer. Some clones in this sample may be carry-over from other donors' samples. CDR3 coding DNA: TGCAGCGTTGTACCCCGGGGGGGTTCGACCAAAAACATTCAGTACTTC. Translation gives CSVVPRGGSTKNIQYF.